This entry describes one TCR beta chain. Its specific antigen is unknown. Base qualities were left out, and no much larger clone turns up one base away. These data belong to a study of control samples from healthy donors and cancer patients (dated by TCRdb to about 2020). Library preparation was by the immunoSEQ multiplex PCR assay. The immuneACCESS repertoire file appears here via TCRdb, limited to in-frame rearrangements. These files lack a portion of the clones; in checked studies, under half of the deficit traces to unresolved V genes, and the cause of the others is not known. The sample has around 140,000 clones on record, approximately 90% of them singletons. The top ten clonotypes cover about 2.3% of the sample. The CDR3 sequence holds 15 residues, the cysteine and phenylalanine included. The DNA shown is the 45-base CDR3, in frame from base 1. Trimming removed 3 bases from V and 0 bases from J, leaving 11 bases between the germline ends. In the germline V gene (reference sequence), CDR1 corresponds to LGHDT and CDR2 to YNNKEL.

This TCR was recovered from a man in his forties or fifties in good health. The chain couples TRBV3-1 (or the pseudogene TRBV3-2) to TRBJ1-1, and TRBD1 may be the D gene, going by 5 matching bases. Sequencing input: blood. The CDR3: CASSQNWGMNTEAFF. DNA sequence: TGTGCCAGCAGCCAGAATTGGGGGATGAACACTGAAGCTTTCTTT.